Below, 2 T cell receptor beta chains from the same sample are listed, as sequenced in a study of glioma-infiltrating T cells. Amplification of TCR alpha and beta CDR3 regions from RNA used iRepertoire nested multiplex PCR. TCRdb reanalysed the multiplex PCR reads using MiXCR and keeps one entry per CDR3 protein. This table has under 150,000 distinct CDR3 sequences, approximately 40% appearing once. Sequencing was done on a sample of glioma tissue, nonneoplastic brain tissue, or PBMCs (not recorded which). Receptors originate from a human donor with low-grade glioma or glioblastoma, undergoing nonglioma brain surgery, or in good health (not recorded which).

V usage is TRBV28 and J usage is TRBJ2-1; the match to TRBD2 covers 10 bases. This CDR3 comprises 15 residues. The ends lost 2 bases at V and 7 bases at J; junction bases unmatched: 5. CDR1 is MDHEN, CDR2 SYDVKM, per germline. CDR3 in DNA: TGTGCCAGCAGTTTAAGTCTAGCGGGAGTGAATGAGCAGTTCTTC. It specifies CASSLSLAGVNEQFF.

V is TRBV10-3 and J is TRBJ2-7, with TRBD1 as a possible D gene (5 bases). The CDR3 runs to 13 residues. CDR1 is ENHRY, CDR2 SYGVKD, per germline. The V gene lost 6 bases and the J gene lost 2 bases, with 11 bases spanning the gap. For the CDR3, the DNA is TGTGCCATCAGCACGGAGACAGCCTACGAGCAGTACTTC. Its protein is CAISTETAYEQYF.